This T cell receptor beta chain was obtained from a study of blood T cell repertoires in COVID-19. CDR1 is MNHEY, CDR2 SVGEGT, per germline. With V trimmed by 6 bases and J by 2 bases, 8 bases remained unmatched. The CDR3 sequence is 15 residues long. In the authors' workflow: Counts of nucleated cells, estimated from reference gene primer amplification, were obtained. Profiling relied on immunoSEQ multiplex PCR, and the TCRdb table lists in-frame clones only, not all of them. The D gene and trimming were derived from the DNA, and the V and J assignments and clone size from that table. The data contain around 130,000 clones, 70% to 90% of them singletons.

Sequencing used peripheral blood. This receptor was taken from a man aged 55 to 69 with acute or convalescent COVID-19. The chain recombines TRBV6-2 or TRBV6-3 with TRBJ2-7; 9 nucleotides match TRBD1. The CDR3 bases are TGTGCCAGCAGCGCCCGACAGGGGGGGACCTACGAGCAGTACTTC. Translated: CASSARQGGTYEQYF.